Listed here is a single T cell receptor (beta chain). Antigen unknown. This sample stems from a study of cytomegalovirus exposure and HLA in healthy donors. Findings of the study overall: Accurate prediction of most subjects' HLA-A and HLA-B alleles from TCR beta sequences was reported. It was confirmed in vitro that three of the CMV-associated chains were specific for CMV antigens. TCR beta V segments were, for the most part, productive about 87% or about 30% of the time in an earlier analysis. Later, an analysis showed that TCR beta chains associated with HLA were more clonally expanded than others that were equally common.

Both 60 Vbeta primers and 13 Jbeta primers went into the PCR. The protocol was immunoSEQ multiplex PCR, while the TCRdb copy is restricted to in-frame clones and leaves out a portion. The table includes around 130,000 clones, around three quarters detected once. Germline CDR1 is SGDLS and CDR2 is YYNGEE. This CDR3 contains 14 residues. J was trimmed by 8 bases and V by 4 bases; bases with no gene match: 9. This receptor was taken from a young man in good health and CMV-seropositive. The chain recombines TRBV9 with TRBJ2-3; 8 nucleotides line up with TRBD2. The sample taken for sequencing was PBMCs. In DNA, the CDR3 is TGTGCCAGCAGCTCCGCGGGACTAGGGGCTACGCAGTATTTT. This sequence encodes CASSSAGLGATQYF. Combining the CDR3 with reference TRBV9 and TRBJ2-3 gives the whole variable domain DSGVTQTPKHLITATGQRVTLRCSPRSGDLSVYWYQQSLDQGLQFLIQYYNGEERAKGNILERFSAQQFPDLHSELNLSSLELGDSALYFCASSSAGLGATQYFGPGTRLTVL.